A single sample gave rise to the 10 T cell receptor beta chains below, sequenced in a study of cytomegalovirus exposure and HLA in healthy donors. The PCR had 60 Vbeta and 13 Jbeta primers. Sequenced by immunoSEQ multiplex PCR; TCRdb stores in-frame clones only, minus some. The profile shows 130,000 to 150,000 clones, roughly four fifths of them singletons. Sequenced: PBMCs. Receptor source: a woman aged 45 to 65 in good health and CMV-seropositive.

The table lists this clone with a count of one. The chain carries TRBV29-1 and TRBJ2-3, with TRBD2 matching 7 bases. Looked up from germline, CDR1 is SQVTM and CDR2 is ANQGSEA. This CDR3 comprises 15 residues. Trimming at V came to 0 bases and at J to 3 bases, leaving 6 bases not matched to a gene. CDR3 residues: CSVEDERRGTDTQYF. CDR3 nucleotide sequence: TGCAGCGTTGAAGATGAAAGGCGGGGGACAGATACGCAGTATTTT.

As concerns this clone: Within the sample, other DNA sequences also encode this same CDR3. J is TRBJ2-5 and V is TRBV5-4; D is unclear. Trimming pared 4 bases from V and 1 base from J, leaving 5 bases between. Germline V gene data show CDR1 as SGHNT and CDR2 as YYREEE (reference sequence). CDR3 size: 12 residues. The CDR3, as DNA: TGTGCCAGCAGCCTACGCCAAGAGACCCAGTACTTC. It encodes CASSLRQETQYF. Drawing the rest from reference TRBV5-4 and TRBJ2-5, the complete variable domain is ETGVTQSPTHLIKTRGQQVTLRCSSQSGHNTVSWYQQALGQGPQFIFQYYREEENGRGNFPPRFSGLQFPNYSSELNVNALELDDSALYLCASSLRQETQYFGPGTRLLVL.

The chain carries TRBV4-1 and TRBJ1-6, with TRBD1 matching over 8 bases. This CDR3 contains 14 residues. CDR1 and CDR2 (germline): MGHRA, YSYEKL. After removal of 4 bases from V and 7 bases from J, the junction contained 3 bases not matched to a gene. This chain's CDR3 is CASSLDRGNSPLHF. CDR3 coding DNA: TGCGCCAGCAGCCTAGACAGGGGAAATTCACCCCTCCACTTT.

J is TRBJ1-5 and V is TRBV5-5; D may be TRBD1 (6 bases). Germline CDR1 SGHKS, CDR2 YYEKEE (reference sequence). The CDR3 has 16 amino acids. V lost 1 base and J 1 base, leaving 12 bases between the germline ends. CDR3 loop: CASSLLVGGSNQPQHF. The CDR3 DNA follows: TGTGCCAGCAGCTTGCTTGTAGGGGGAAGCAATCAGCCCCAGCATTTT.

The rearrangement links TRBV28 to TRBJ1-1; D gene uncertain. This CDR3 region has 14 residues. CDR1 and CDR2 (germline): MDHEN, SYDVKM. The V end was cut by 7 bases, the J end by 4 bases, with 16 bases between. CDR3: CASTSTKGSTEAFF. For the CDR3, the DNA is TGTGCCAGCACATCCACCAAAGGGAGCACTGAAGCTTTCTTT.

The CDR3 sequence is CASSYERGTQYF. CDR3 coding DNA: TGTGCCAGCAGCTACGAAAGGGGGACCCAGTACTTC. The chain uses TRBV11-2 and TRBJ2-5; TRBD1 might be the D (5 bases). There are 12 residues in the CDR3. V was pared by 4 bases and J by 7 bases, with 10 bases between. Germline V gene sequence: CDR1 SGHAT, CDR2 FQNNGV.

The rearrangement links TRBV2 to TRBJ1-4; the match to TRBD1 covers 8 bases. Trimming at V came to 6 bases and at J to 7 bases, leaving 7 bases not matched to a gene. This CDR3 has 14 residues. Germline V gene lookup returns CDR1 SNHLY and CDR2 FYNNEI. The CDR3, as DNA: TGTGCCAGCAGGTCCGGGACAGGTTCTGAAAAACTGTTTTTT. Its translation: CASRSGTGSEKLFF.

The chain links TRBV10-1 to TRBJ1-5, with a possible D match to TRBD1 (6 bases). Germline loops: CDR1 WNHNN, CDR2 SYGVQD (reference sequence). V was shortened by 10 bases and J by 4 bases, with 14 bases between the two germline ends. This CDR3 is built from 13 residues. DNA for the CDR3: TGCGCCACCCAGCGGACAGCGAATCAGCCCCAGCATTTT. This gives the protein CATQRTANQPQHF.

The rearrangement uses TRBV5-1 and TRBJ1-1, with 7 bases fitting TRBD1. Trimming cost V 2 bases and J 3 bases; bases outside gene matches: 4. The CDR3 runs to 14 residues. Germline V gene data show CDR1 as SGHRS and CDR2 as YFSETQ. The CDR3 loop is CASSLDRADTEAFF. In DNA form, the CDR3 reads TGCGCCAGCAGCTTAGACAGGGCAGACACTGAAGCTTTCTTT.

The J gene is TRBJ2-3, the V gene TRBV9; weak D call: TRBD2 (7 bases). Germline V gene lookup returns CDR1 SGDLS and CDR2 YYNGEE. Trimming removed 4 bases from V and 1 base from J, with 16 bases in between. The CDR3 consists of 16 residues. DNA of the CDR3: TGTGCCAGCAGCTGGGGAGGGGGGGAAGGCACAGATACGCAGTATTTT. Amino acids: CASSWGGGEGTDTQYF. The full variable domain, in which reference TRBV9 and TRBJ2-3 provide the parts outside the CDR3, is DSGVTQTPKHLITATGQRVTLRCSPRSGDLSVYWYQQSLDQGLQFLIQYYNGEERAKGNILERFSAQQFPDLHSELNLSSLELGDSALYFCASSWGGGEGTDTQYFGPGTRLTVL.